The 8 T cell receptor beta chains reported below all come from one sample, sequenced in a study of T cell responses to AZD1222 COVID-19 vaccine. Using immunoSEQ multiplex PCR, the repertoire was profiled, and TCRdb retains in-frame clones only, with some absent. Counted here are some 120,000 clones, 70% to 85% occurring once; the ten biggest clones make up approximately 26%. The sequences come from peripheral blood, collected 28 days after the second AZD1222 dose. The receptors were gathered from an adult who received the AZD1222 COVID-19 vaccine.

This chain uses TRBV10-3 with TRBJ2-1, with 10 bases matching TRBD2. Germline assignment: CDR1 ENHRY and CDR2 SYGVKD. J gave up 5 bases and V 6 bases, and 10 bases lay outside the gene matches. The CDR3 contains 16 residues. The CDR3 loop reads CAISYLAGVTNNEQFF. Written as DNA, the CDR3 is TGTGCCATCAGCTATCTAGCGGGGGTGACCAACAATGAGCAGTTCTTC.

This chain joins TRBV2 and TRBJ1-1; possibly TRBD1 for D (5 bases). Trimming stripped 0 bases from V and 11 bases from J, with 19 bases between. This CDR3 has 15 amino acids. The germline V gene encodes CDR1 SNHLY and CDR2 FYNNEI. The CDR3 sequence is CASSEASGTYGGAFF. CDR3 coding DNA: TGTGCCAGCAGTGAAGCCTCCGGGACCTATGGGGGGGCTTTCTTT.

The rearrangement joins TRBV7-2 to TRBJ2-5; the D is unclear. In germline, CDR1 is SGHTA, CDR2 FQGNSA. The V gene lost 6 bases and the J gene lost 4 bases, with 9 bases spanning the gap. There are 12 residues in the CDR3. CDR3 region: CASSLMGETQYF. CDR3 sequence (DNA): TGTGCCAGCAGTCTGATGGGAGAGACCCAGTACTTC.

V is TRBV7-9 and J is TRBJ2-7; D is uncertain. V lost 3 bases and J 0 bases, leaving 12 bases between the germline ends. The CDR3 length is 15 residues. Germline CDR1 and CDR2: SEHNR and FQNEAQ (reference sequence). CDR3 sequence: CASSFHSTVSYEQYF. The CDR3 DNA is TGTGCCAGCAGCTTCCACTCGACGGTCTCCTACGAGCAGTACTTC.

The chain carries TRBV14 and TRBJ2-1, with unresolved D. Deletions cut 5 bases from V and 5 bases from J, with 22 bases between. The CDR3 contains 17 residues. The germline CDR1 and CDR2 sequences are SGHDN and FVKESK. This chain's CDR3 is CASSSPGLWLSNNEQFF. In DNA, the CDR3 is TGTGCCAGCAGCAGTCCCGGGCTATGGCTCTCTAACAATGAGCAGTTCTTC.

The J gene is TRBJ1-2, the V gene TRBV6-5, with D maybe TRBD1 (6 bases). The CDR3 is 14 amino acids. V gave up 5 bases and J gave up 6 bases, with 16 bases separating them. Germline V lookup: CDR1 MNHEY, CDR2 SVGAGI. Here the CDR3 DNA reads TGTGCCAGCAGTCGAGACAGGCGGGACGATGGCTACACCTTC. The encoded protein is CASSRDRRDDGYTF.

As DNA, the CDR3 is TGTGCCAGCAGCTTGGAAGCCTATGGCTACACCTTC. Translated: CASSLEAYGYTF. The V and J genes are TRBV11-2 and TRBJ1-2; D is uncertain. V was shortened by 3 bases and J by 4 bases, with 6 bases between the two germline ends. The CDR3 has 12 residues. CDR1 SGHAT and CDR2 FQNNGV come from the germline V gene.

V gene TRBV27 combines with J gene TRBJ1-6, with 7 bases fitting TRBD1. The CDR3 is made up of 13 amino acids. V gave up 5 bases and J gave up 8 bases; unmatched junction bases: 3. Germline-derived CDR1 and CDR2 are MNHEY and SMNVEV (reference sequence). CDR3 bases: TGTGCCAGCAGTCGCGACAGGGATTCACCCCTCCACTTT. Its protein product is CASSRDRDSPLHF.